Following are 22 T cell receptor beta chains from one sample sequenced in a study of T-cell memory formation after mild COVID-19. TCRdb recomputed calls from the 5' RACE reads with MiXCR, one row per CDR3 protein. This sample has fewer than 550,000 distinct CDR3 sequences, with 20% found just once. Sequencing was done on a sample of PBMCs or a T cell subset sorted from them (not recorded which). The receptors originated from an adult woman who had mild COVID-19 (a few samples of this study predate the infection). Cell type and time point are not known.

A note on this clonotype: The junction departs from germline at one end; a sequencing error may be responsible. The chain combines TRBV4-1 with TRBJ1-2, with a tentative D call TRBD1 (5 bases). This CDR3 is built from 18 residues. Germline lookup yields CDR1 MGHRA and CDR2 YSYEKL. The CDR3 region is CASRQAGTVLSSNYGYTF. Written as DNA, the CDR3 is TGCGCCAGCAGGCAAGCCGGGACCGTCCTATCCTCTAACTATGGCTACACCTTC.

This clonotype has a count of ten or more. This chain uses TRBV12-3 or TRBV12-4 with TRBJ1-3; TRBD1 might be the D (5 bases). Trimming left V 6 bases short and J 7 bases short, with 10 bases between. The CDR3 spans 12 residues. This CDR3 is CASSPGGNTIYF. The CDR3 coding sequence is TGTGCCAGCAGCCCTGGGGGGAACACCATATATTTT.

This clonotype was counted ten times or more. This chain connects TRBV12-3 or TRBV12-4 to TRBJ2-7; D is unresolved. This CDR3 is 12 amino acids long. V shed 3 bases and J shed 4 bases, with 7 bases lying between them. The DNA for the CDR3 is TGTGCCAGCAGTTTGAGTAGATACGAGCAGTACTTC. This sequence encodes CASSLSRYEQYF.

This clonotype was observed a handful of times. The chain has TRBV24-1 and TRBJ2-7, with D possibly matching TRBD2 (5 bases). Between the trimmed V and J ends, which lost 4 bases and 7 bases, there was a span of 7 bases. From germline, CDR1 is KGHDR and CDR2 SFDVKD. The CDR3 covers 11 residues. The CDR3 nucleotides read TGTGCCACCAGTGACGGGAAAGAGCAGTACTTC. Amino acids: CATSDGKEQYF.

This clonotype was seen only a few times. The J gene is TRBJ2-1, the V gene TRBV7-9, with a weak D call TRBD2 (5 bases). The CDR3 consists of 16 residues. Germline V gene sequence: CDR1 SEHNR, CDR2 FQNEAQ (reference sequence). V lost 5 bases to trimming and J lost 7 bases, with 21 bases between them. The CDR3 sequence: CASSEAPGKGLNEQFF. CDR3 DNA: TGTGCCAGCAGCGAAGCTCCCGGGAAGGGTTTGAATGAGCAGTTCTTC.

This chain uses TRBV2 with TRBJ2-2; 10 nucleotides match TRBD2. Germline lookup yields CDR1 SNHLY and CDR2 FYNNEI. V dropped 10 bases and J dropped 6; count of bases not matched to a gene: 11. The CDR3 sequence is 15 residues long. CDR3 loop: CATEPLAGGPGELFF. The CDR3 bases are TGTGCCACCGAGCCTTTAGCGGGAGGCCCCGGGGAGCTGTTTTTT.

This clonotype has just a few counts. The chain uses TRBV12-3 or TRBV12-4 and TRBJ1-1; possible D gene TRBD1, 6 bases. V shed 2 bases and J shed 5 bases, with 15 bases lying between them. This CDR3 is built from 15 residues. The CDR3 protein is CASSLQGLGLTEAFF. The CDR3 bases are TGTGCCAGCAGTTTACAGGGGTTGGGTTTAACTGAAGCTTTCTTT.

The CDR3 coding sequence is TGCAGCGTTGAAGATCAAGGGACCCGGGAAGCTTTCTTT. Translation gives CSVEDQGTREAFF. The rearrangement uses TRBV29-1 and TRBJ1-1; tentative D call: TRBD1 (5 bases). Germline V gene sequence: CDR1 SQVTM, CDR2 ANQGSEA. Trimming cost V 0 bases and J 8 bases, with 13 bases left between them. The length of the CDR3 is 13 residues.

This clonotype came up a few times. The rearrangement uses TRBV4-1 and TRBJ1-1; no clear D. This CDR3 is 13 amino acids long. The germline gives CDR1 MGHRA, CDR2 YSYEKL. V was cut by 1 base and J by 10 bases, with 13 bases left in between. CDR3 coding DNA: TGCGCCAGCAGCCAAGGATCTTTAACCCCAGCTTTCTTT. Translating it yields CASSQGSLTPAFF.

V gene TRBV18 combines with J gene TRBJ1-1; D is possibly TRBD1 (6 bases). CDR1 and CDR2 (germline): KGHSH, LQKENI. This CDR3 has 16 residues. Trimming shortened V by 3 bases and J by 1 base, and 15 bases separated the two germline ends. The CDR3 region has the DNA TGTGCCAGCTCACCGAGGACAGCCTCCGGGAACACTGAAGCTTTCTTT. Amino acids: CASSPRTASGNTEAFF.

This clonotype was found a few times. J is TRBJ2-2 and V is TRBV5-1; TRBD2 agrees at 7 bases. The V gene's germline CDR1 is SGHRS and CDR2 YFSETQ. V lost 6 bases and J lost 6; bases outside the gene matches: 2. The CDR3 spans 12 residues. The CDR3 spells CASTREAGELFF. CDR3 coding DNA: TGCGCCAGCACTCGGGAGGCCGGGGAGCTGTTTTTT.

The CDR3 loop is CSARVTAGGSYNEQFF. Here the CDR3 DNA reads TGCAGTGCTAGAGTTACAGCGGGAGGTTCCTACAATGAGCAGTTCTTC. The chain combines TRBV20-1 with TRBJ2-1; TRBD2 matches at 9 bases. The junction had 5 bases not matched to a gene; V was cut back by 1 base and J by 1 base. Germline loops: CDR1 DFQATT, CDR2 SNEGSKA (reference sequence). The CDR3 sequence is 16 residues long.

A few counts support this clonotype. V usage is TRBV6-2 or TRBV6-3 and J usage is TRBJ1-2, with 8 bases identical to TRBD1. Trimming removed 7 bases from V and 6 bases from J; junction bases left unmatched: 7. The CDR3 loop spans 13 amino acids. The V gene's germline CDR1 is MNHEY and CDR2 SVGEGT. The DNA of the CDR3 is TGTGCCAGCACCTACCCAGGGGGCGATGGCTACACCTTC. Translation gives CASTYPGGDGYTF.

Only a few counts were recorded for this clonotype. The V call is TRBV4-1, the J call TRBJ2-7; tentative D call: TRBD1 (6 bases). This CDR3 is built from 13 residues. Germline CDR1 is MGHRA and CDR2 is YSYEKL. Trimming removed 5 bases from V and 4 bases from J, with 12 bases in between. The CDR3 DNA follows: TGCGCCAGCAGCTCCGACAGGTTTTACGAGCAGTACTTC. It specifies CASSSDRFYEQYF.

This clonotype was seen a few times. One end of the junction does not line up with germline, which may come from a read error. The chain uses TRBV14 and TRBJ2-1; 11 bases map to TRBD2. Germline CDR1 is SGHDN and CDR2 is FVKESK. This CDR3 has 14 amino acids. The CDR3, as DNA: TGTGCCAGCAGCCTCGAATCGACTAGCGGGACTGGGTACTTC. This encodes CASSLESTSGTGYF.

In its sample, this clonotype was seen a few times. The chain carries TRBV7-2 and TRBJ2-5; D ambiguous. This CDR3 has 14 amino acids. Germline assignment: CDR1 SGHTA and CDR2 FQGNSA. V was cut by 1 base and J by 2 bases, with 8 bases left in between. CDR3 amino acids: CASSLVLSQETQYF. As DNA, the CDR3 is TGTGCCAGCAGCTTAGTATTGTCGCAAGAGACCCAGTACTTC.

This clonotype was seen only a few times. The chain combines TRBV5-1 with TRBJ2-7; 7 bases align to TRBD1. The germline CDR1 and CDR2 sequences are SGHRS and YFSETQ. V shed 0 bases, J shed 4 bases, and the junction held 10 bases outside the gene matches. This CDR3 contains 16 residues. CDR3 residues: CASSLGQGALTYEQYF. The DNA of the CDR3 is TGCGCCAGCAGCTTGGGACAGGGCGCTCTCACTTACGAGCAGTACTTC.

This clonotype was picked up a small number of times. V usage is TRBV27 and J usage is TRBJ1-1, with D uncertain. The CDR3 runs 16 residues. Trimming removed 2 bases from V and 5 bases from J, with 18 bases in between. Germline CDR1 and CDR2: MNHEY and SMNVEV (reference sequence). For the CDR3, the DNA is TGTGCCAGCAGTTTAGGGTCGGTTGGAGTGGTGACTGAAGCTTTCTTT. This encodes CASSLGSVGVVTEAFF.

The chain is built from TRBV5-1 and TRBJ1-1, with D uncertain. Trimming left V 1 base short and J 3 bases short, with 7 bases between. This CDR3 region has 13 residues. Germline V gene lookup returns CDR1 SGHRS and CDR2 YFSETQ. CDR3 nucleotide sequence: TGCGCCAGCAGCTTGTCACCAGACACTGAAGCTTTCTTT. This encodes CASSLSPDTEAFF.

Only a few counts were recorded for this clonotype. V usage is TRBV20-1 and J usage is TRBJ1-2; tentatively, D is TRBD1 (5 bases). The V end was cut by 0 bases, the J end by 7 bases, with 12 bases between. The CDR3 is 13 amino acids. Germline CDR1 reads DFQATT; CDR2 reads SNEGSKA (reference sequence). For the CDR3, the DNA is TGCAGTGCTAGAGATCCGCGGGGCTCTGGCTACACCTTC. This sequence encodes CSARDPRGSGYTF.

This chain joins TRBV29-1 and TRBJ1-1; D uncertain. Between the trimmed V and J ends, which lost 4 bases and 11 bases, there was a span of 14 bases. CDR1 SQVTM and CDR2 ANQGSEA come from the germline V gene. This CDR3 region has 11 residues. For the CDR3, the DNA is TGCAGCGTTGCCCTAGACTTAAGGGCTTTCTTT. Its translation: CSVALDLRAFF.

This clonotype occurred a few times. This chain joins TRBV12-3 or TRBV12-4 and TRBJ2-7, with 8 bases identical to TRBD2. Trimming took 3 bases from V and 6 from J; bases not matched to a gene: 7. The CDR3 is made up of 14 amino acids. The CDR3 sequence is CASSFQGTRGEQYF. For the CDR3, the DNA is TGTGCCAGCAGTTTTCAGGGGACTAGGGGCGAGCAGTACTTC.